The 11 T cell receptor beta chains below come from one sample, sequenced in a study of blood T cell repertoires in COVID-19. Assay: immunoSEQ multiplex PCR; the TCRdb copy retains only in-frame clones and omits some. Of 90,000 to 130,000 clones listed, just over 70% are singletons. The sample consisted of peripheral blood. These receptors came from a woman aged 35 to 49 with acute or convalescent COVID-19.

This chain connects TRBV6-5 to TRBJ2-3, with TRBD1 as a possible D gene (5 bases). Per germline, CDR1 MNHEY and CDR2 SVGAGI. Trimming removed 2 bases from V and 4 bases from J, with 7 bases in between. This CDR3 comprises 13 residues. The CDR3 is CASSYIGADTQYF. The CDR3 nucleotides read TGTGCCAGCAGTTACATAGGGGCAGATACGCAGTATTTT.

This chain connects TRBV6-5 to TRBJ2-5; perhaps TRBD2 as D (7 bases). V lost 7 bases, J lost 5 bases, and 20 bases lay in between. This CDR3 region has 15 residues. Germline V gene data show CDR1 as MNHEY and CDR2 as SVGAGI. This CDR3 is CASTYRGASGETQYF. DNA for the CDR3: TGTGCCAGCACATACCGGGGGGCGAGCGGTGAGACCCAGTACTTC.

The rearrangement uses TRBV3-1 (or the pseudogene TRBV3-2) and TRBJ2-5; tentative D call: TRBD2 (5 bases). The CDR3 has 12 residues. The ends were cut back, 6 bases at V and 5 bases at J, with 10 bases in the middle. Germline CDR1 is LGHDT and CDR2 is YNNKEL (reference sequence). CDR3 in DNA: TGTGCCAGCAGGAGAGGGATGGAGACCCAGTACTTC. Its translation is CASRRGMETQYF.

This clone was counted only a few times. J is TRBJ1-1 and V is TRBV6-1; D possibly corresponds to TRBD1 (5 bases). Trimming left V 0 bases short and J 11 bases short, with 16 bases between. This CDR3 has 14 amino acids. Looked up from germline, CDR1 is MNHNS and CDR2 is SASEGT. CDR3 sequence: CASSEAGLTMRAFF. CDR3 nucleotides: TGTGCCAGCAGTGAAGCGGGACTTACCATGAGGGCTTTCTTT.

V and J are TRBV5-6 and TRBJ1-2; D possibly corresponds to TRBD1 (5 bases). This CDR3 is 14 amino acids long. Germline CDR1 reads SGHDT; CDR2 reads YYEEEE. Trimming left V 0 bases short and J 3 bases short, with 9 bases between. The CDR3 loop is CASSLGGVDYGYTF. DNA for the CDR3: TGTGCCAGCAGCTTGGGGGGGGTAGACTATGGCTACACCTTC.

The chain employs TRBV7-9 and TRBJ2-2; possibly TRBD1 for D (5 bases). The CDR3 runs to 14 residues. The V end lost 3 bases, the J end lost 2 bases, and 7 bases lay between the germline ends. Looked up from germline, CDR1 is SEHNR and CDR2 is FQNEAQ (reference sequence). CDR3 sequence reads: CASSLTVNTGELFF. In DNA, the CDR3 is TGTGCCAGCAGCTTGACAGTTAACACCGGGGAGCTGTTTTTT.

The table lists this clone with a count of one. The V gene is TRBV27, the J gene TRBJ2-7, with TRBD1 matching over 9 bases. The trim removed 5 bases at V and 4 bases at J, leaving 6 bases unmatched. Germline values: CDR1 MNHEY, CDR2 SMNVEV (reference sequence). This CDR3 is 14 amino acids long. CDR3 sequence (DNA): TGTGCCAGCAGTCTCGGGACAGGGTCGTACGAGCAGTACTTC. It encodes CASSLGTGSYEQYF.

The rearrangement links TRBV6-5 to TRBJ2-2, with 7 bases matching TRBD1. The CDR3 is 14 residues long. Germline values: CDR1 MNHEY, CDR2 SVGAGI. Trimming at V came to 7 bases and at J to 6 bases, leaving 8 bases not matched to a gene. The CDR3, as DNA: TGTGCCAGCACCACTTCAGGGGGATCCGGGGAGCTGTTTTTT. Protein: CASTTSGGSGELFF.

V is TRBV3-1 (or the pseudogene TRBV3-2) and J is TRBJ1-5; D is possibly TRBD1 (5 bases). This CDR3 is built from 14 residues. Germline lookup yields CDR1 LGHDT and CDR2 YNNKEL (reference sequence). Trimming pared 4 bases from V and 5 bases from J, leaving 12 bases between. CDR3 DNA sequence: TGTGCCAGCAGCCCGATGGCGGGGGATCAGCCCCAGCATTTT. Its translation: CASSPMAGDQPQHF.

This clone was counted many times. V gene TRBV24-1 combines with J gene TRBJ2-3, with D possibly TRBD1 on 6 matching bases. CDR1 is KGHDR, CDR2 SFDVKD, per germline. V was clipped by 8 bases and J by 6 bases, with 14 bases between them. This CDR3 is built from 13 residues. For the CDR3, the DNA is TGTGCCACCACACAGGGACCTGGGGATACGCAGTATTTT. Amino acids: CATTQGPGDTQYF.

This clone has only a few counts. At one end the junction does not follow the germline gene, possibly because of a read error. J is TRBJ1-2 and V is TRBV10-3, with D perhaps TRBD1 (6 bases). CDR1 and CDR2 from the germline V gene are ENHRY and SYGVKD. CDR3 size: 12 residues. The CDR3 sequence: CAISRGMNGYTF. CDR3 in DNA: TGTGCCATCAGCAGGGGAATGAATGGGTACACCTTC.